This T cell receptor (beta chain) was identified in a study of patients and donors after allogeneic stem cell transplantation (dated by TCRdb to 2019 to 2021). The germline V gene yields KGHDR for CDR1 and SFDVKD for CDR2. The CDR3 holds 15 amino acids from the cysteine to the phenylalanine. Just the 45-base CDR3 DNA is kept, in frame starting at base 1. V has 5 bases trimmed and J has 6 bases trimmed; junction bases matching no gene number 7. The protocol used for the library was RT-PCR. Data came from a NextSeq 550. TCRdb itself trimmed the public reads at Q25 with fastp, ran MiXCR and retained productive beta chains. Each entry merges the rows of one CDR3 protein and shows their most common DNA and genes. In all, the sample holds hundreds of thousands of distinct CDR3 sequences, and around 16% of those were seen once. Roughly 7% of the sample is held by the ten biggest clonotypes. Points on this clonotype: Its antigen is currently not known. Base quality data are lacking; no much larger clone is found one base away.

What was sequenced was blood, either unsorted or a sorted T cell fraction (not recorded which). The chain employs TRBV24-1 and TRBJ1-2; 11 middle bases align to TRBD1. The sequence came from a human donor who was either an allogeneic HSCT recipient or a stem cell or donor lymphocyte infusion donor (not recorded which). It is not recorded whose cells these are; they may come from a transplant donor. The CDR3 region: CATSAWDRGGHGYTF. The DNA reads TGTGCCACCAGTGCGTGGGACAGGGGGGGGCATGGCTACACCTTC.